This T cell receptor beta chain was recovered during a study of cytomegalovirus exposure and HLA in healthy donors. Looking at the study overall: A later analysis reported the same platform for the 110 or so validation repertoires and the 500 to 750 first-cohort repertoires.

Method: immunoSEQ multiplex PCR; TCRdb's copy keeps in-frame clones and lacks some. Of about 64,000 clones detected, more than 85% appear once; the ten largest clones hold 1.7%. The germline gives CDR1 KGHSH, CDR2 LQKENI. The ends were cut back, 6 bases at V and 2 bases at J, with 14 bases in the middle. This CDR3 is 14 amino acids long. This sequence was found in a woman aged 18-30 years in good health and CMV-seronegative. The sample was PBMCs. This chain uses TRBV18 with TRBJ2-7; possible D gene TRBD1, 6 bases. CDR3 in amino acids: CASSKTGRAYEQYF. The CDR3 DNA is TGTGCCAGCTCTAAGACAGGACGCGCCTACGAGCAGTACTTC.